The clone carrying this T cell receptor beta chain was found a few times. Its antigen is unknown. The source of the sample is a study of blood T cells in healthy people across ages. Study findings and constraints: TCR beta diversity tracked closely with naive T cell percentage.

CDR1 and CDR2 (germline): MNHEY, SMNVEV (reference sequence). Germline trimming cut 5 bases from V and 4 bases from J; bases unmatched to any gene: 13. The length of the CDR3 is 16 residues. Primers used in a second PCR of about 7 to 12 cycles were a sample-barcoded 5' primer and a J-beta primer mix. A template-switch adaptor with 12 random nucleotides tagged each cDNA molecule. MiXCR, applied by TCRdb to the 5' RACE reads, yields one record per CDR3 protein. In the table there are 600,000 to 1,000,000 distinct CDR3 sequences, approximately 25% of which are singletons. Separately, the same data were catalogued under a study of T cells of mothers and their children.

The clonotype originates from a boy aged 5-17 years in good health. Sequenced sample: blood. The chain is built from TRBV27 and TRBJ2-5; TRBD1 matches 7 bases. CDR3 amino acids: CASSPIQGFGRETQYF. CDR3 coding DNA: TGTGCCAGCAGTCCAATACAGGGGTTTGGGAGAGAGACCCAGTACTTC.